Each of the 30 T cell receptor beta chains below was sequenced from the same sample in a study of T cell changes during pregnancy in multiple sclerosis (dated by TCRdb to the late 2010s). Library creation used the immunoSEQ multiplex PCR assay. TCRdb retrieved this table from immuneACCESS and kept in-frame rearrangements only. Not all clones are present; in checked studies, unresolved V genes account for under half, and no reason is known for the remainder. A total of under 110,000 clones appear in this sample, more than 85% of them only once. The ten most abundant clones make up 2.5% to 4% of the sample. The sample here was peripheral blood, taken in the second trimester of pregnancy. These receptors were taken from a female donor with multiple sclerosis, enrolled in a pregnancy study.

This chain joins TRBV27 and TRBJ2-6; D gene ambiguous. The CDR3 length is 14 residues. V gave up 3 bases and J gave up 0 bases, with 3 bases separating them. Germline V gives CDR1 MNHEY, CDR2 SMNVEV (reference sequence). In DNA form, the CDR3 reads TGTGCCAGCAGTTTCATCTCTGGGGCCAACGTCCTGACTTTC. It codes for CASSFISGANVLTF.

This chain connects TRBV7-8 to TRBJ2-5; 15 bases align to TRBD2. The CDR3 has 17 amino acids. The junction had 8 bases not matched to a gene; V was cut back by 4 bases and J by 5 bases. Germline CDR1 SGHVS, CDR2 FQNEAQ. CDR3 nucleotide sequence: TGTGCCAGCAGCTCAACTTGGACTAGCGGGAGGGAGGAGACCCAGTACTTC. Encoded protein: CASSSTWTSGREETQYF.

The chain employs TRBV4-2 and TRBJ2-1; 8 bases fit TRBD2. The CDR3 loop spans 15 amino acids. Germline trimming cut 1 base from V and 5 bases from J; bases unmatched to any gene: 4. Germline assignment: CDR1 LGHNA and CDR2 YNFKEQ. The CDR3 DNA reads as TGTGCCAGCAGCCAAGTACTAGCGGCTAACAATGAGCAGTTCTTC. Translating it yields CASSQVLAANNEQFF.

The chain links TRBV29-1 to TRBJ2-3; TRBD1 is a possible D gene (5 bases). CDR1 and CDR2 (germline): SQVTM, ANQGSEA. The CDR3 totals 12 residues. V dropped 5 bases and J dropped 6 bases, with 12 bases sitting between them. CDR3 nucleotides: TGCAGCGTTTCCCCAGGGTCCGATACGCAGTATTTT. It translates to CSVSPGSDTQYF.

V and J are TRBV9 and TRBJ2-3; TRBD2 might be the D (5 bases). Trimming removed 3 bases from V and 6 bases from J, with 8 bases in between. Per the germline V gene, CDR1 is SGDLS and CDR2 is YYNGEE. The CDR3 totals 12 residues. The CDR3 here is CASSGTVDTQYF. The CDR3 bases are TGTGCCAGCAGCGGGACTGTGGATACGCAGTATTTT.

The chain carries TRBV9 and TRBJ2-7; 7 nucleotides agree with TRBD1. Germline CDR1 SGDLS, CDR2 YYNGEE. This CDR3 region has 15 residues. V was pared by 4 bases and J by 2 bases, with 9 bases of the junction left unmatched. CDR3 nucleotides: TGTGCCAGCAGCCTAAGGGACAGAGGCACCTACGAGCAGTACTTC. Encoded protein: CASSLRDRGTYEQYF.

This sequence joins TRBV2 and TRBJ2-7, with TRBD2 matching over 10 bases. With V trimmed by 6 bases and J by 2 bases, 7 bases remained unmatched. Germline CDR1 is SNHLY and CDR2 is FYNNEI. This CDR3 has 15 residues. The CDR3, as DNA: TGTGCCAGCAGCCCCATAGCGGGAGGTGCCTACGAGCAGTACTTC. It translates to CASSPIAGGAYEQYF.

CDR3 sequence: CASRVGLAGRTDTQYF. DNA for the CDR3: TGTGCCAGCCGGGTAGGACTAGCGGGACGCACAGATACGCAGTATTTT. The chain is built from TRBV2 and TRBJ2-3, with 12 bases lining up with TRBD2. The germline V gene has CDR1 SNHLY and CDR2 FYNNEI. This CDR3 spans 16 amino acids. V trimming: 8 bases; J trimming: 1 base; junction bases outside the gene matches: 7.

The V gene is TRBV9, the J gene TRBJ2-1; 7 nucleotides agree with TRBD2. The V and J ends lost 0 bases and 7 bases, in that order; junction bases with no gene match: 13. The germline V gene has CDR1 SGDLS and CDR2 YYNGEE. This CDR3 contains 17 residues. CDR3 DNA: TGTGCCAGCAGCGTAGATGGTCCGGCGGGAGTAATAAATGAGCAGTTCTTC. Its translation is CASSVDGPAGVINEQFF. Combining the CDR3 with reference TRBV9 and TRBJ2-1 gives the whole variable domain DSGVTQTPKHLITATGQRVTLRCSPRSGDLSVYWYQQSLDQGLQFLIQYYNGEERAKGNILERFSAQQFPDLHSELNLSSLELGDSALYFCASSVDGPAGVINEQFFGPGTRLTVL.

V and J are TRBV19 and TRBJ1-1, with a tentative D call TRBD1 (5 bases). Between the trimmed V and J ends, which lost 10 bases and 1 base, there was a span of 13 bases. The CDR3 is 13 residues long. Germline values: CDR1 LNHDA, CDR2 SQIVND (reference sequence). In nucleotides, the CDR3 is TGTGCCACCCAGGACACTCGGAACACTGAAGCTTTCTTT. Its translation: CATQDTRNTEAFF.

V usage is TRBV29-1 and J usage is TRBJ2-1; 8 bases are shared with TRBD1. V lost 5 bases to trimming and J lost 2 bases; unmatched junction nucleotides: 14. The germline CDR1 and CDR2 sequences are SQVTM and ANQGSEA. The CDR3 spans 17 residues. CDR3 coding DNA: TGCAGCGTTCGTCCCCTGGGACAGGCGAACACCTACAATGAGCAGTTCTTC. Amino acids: CSVRPLGQANTYNEQFF.

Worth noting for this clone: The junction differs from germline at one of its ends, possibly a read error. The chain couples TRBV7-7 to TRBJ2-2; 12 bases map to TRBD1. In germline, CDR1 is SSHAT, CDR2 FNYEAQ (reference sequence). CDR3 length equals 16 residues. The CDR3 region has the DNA TGTGCTAGCAGCTTCGGGACAGGGGGCGGTACCGGGGAGCTGTTTTTT. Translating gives CASSFGTGGGTGELFF. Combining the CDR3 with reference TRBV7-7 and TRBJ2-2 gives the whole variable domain GAGVSQSPRYKVTKRGQDVTLRCDPISSHATLYWYQQALGQGPEFLTYFNYEAQPDKSGLPSDRFSAERPEGSISTLTIQRTEQRDSAMYRCASSFGTGGGTGELFFGEGSRLTVL.

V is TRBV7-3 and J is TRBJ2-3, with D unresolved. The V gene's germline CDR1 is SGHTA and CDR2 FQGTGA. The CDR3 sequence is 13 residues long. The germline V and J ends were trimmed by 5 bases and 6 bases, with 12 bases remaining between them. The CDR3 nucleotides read TGTGCCAGCAGCACCTACTATGGGGATACGCAGTATTTT. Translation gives CASSTYYGDTQYF.

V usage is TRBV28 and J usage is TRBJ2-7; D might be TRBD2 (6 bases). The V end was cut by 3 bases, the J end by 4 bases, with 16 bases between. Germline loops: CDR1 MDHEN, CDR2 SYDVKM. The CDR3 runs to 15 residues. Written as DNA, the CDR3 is TGTGCCAGCAGTTTTCTCAGCGGGCCCCGGTACGAGCAGTACTTC. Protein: CASSFLSGPRYEQYF.

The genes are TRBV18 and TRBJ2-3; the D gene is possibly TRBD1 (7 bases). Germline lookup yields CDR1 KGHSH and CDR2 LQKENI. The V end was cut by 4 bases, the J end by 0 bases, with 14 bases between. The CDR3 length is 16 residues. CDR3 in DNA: TGTGCCAGCTCACTATCAGGGGGGCTTAGCACAGATACGCAGTATTTT. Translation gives CASSLSGGLSTDTQYF.

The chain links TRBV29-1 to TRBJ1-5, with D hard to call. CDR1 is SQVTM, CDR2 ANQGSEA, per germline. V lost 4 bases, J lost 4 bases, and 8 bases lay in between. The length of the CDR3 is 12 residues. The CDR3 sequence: CSVGAANQPQHF. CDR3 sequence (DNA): TGCAGCGTTGGGGCAGCTAATCAGCCCCAGCATTTT.

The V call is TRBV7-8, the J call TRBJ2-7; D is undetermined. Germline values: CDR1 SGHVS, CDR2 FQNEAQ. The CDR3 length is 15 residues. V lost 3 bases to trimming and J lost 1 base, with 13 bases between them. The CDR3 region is CASSLRSLGSYEQYF. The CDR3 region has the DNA TGTGCCAGCAGCTTGAGGTCCCTTGGGTCCTACGAGCAGTACTTC.

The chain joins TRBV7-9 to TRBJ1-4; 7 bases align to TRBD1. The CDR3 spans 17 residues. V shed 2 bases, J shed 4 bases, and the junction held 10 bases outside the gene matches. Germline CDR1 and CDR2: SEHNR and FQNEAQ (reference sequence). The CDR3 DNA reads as TGTGCCAGCAGCTTATTCGGACAGGCTGCCGGTAATGAAAAACTGTTTTTT. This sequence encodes CASSLFGQAAGNEKLFF.

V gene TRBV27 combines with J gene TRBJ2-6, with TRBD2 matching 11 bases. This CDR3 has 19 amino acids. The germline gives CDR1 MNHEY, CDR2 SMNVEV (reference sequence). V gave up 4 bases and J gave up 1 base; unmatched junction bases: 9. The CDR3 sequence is CASSSLTGTSGSGANVLTF. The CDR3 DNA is TGTGCCAGCAGTTCGTTAACCGGGACTAGCGGATCTGGGGCCAACGTCCTGACTTTC.

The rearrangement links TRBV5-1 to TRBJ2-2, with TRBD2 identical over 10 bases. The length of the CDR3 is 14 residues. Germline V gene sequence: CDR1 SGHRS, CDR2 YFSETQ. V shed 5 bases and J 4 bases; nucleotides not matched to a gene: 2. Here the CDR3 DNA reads TGCGCCAGCAGACTAGCGGGATCCACCGGGGAGCTGTTTTTT. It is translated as CASRLAGSTGELFF.

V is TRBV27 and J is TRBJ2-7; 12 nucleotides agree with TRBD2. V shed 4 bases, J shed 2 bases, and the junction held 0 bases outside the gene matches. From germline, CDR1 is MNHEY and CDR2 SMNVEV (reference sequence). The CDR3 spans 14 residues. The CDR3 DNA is TGTGCCAGCAGTTCTAGCGGGAGGGCCTACGAGCAGTACTTC. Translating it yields CASSSSGRAYEQYF.

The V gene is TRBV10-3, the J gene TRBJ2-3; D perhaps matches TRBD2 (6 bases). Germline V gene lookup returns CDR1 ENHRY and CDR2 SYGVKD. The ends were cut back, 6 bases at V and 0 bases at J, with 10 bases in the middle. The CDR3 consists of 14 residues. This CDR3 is CAIRGGTSTDTQYF. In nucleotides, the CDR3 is TGTGCCATCAGGGGTGGGACTAGCACAGATACGCAGTATTTT.

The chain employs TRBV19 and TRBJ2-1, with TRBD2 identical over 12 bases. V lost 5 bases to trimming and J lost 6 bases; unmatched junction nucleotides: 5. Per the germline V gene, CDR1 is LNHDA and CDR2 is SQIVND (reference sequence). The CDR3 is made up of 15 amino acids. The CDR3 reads CASSVTSGSSNEQFF. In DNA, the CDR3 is TGTGCCAGTAGTGTGACTAGCGGGAGTAGCAATGAGCAGTTCTTC.

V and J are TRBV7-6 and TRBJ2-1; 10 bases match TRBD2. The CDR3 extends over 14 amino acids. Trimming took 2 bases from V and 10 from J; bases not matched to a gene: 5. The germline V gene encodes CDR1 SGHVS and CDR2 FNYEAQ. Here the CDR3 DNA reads TGTGCCAGCAGCTTAAAGCGGGAGGGCCCCGAGCAGTTCTTC. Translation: CASSLKREGPEQFF.

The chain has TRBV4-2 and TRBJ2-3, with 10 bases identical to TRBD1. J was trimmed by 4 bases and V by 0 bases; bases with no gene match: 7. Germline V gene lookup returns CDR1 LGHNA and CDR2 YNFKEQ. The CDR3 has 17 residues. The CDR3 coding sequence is TGTGCCAGCAGCCAAGATCGGGGGGACAGGGGCTCAGATACGCAGTATTTT. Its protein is CASSQDRGDRGSDTQYF.

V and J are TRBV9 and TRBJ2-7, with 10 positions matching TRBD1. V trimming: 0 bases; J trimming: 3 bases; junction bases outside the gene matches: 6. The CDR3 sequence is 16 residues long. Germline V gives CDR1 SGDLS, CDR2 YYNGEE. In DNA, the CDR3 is TGTGCCAGCAGCGTAGACCACGGGACAGGGGTCTACGAGCAGTACTTC. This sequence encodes CASSVDHGTGVYEQYF.

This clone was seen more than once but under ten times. CDR3 nucleotides: TGTGCCAGCAGTGGGACAGCTATGAACACTGAAGCTTTCTTT. Translating gives CASSGTAMNTEAFF. The chain carries TRBV6-6 and TRBJ1-1, with TRBD1 matching 7 bases. Trimming cost V 5 bases and J 0 bases; bases outside gene matches: 3. Looked up from germline, CDR1 is MNHNY and CDR2 is SVGAGI (reference sequence). This CDR3 contains 14 residues.

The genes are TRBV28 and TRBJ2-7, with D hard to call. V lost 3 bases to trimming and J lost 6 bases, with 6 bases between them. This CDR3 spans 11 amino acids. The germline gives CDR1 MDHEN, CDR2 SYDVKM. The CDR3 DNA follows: TGTGCCAGCAGTTTTTCGTCCGAGCAGTACTTC. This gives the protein CASSFSSEQYF.

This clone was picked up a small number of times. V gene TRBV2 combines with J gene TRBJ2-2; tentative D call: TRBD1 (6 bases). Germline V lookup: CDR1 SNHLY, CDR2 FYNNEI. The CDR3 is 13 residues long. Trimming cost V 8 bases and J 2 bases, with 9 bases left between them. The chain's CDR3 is CASLQGNTGELFF. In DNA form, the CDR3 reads TGTGCCAGCCTACAGGGTAACACCGGGGAGCTGTTTTTT.

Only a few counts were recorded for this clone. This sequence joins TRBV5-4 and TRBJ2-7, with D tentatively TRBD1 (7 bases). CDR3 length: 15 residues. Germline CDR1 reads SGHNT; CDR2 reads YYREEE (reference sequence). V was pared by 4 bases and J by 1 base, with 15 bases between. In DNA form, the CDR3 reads TGTGCCAGCAGCCCCCAGGCGGGACAGTCCTACGAGCAGTACTTC. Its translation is CASSPQAGQSYEQYF. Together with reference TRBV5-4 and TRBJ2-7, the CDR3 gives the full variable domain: ETGVTQSPTHLIKTRGQQVTLRCSSQSGHNTVSWYQQALGQGPQFIFQYYREEENGRGNFPPRFSGLQFPNYSSELNVNALELDDSALYLCASSPQAGQSYEQYFGPGTRLTVT.